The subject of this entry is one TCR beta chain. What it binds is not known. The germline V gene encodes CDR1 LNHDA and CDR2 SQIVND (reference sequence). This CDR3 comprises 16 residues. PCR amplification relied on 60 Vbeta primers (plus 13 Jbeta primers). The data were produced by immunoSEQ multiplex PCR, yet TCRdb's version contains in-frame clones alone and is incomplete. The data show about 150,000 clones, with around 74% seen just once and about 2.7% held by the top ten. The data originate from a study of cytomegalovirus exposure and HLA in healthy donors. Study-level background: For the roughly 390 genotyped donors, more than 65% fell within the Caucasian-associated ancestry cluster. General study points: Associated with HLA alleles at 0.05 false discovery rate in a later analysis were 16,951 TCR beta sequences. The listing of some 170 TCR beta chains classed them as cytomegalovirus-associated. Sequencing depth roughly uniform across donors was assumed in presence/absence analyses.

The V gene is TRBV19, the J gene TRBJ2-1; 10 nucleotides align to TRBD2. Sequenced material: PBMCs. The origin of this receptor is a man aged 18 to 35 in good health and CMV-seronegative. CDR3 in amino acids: CATAGGPVGSYNEQFF. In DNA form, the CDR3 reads TGTGCTACAGCGGGGGGGCCAGTGGGGTCCTACAATGAGCAGTTCTTC.